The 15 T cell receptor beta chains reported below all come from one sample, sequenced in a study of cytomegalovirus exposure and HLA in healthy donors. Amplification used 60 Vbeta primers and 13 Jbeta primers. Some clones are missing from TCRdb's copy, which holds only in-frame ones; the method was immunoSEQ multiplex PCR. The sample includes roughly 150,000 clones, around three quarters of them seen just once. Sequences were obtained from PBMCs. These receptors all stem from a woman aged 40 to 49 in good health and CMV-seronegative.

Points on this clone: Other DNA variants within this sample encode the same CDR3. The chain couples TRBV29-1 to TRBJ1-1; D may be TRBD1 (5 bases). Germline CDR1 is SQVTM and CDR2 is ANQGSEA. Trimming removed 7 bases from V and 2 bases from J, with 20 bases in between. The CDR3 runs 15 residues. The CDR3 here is CSALLVTDLNTEAFF. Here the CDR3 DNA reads TGCAGCGCCCTACTCGTGACAGACCTAAACACTGAAGCTTTCTTT.

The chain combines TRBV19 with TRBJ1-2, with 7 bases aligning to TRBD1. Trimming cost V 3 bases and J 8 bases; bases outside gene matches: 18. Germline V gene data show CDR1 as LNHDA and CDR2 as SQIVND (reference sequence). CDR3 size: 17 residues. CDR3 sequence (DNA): TGTGCCAGTAGTATGGGTGGGGCGGAGGGGGCAGTACGGGGCTACACCTTC. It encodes CASSMGGAEGAVRGYTF.

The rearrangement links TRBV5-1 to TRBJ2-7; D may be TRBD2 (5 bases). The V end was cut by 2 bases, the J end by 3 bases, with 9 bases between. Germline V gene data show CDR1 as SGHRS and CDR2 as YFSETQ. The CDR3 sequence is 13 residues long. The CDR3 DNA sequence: TGCGCCAGCAGCTTCGGTAGCGACTACGAGCAGTACTTC. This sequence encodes CASSFGSDYEQYF.

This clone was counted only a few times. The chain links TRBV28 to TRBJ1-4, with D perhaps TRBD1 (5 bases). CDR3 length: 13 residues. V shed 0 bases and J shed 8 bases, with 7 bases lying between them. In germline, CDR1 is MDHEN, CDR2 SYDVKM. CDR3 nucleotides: TGTGCCAGCAGTTTATGGGGGGGAGAAAAACTGTTTTTT. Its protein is CASSLWGGEKLFF.

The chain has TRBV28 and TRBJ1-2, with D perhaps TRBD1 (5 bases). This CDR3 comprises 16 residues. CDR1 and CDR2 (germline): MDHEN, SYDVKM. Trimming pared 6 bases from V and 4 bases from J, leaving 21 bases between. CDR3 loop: CASRLTVTLRGYGYTF. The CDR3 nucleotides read TGTGCCAGCAGACTGACAGTGACGCTCCGAGGCTATGGCTACACCTTC.

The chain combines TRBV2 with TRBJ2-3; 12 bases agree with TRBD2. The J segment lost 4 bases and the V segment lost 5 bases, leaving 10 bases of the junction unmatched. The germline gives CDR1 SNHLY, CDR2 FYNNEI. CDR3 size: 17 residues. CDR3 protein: CASSPTVTSGSADTQYF. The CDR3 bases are TGTGCCAGCAGTCCGACCGTGACTAGCGGGAGTGCAGATACGCAGTATTTT.

The CDR3 nucleotides are TGTGCCAGCAGTACGCTAGCGGCCTACAATGAGCAGTTCTTC. Protein: CASSTLAAYNEQFF. The rearrangement uses TRBV27 and TRBJ2-1, with 7 bases lining up with TRBD2. The germline V gene has CDR1 MNHEY and CDR2 SMNVEV (reference sequence). After removal of 5 bases from V and 2 bases from J, the junction contained 3 bases not matched to a gene. The CDR3 has 14 residues.

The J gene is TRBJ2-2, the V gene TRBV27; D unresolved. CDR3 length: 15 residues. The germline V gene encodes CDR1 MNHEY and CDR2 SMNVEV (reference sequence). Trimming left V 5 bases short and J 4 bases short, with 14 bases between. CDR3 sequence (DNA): TGTGCCAGCAGTCCTCGCAGCGACCCCACCGGGGAGCTGTTTTTT. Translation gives CASSPRSDPTGELFF.

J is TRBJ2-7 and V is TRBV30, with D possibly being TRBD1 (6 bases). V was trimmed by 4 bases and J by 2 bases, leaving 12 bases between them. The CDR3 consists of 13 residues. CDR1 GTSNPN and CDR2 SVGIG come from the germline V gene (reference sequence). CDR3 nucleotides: TGTGCCTGGACCAGGGGACCGGCCTACGAGCAGTACTTC. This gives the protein CAWTRGPAYEQYF.

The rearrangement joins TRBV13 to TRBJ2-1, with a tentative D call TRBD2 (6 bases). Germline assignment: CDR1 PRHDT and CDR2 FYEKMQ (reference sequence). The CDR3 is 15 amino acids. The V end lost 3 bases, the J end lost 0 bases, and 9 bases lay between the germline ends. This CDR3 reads CASSFRTTSYNEQFF. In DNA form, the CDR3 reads TGTGCCAGCAGCTTCCGGACTACCTCCTACAATGAGCAGTTCTTC.

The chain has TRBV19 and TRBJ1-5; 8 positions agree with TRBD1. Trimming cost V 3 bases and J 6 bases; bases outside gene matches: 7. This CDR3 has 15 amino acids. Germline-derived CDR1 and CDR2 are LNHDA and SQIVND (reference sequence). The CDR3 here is CASSIGQGASQPQHF. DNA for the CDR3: TGTGCCAGTAGTATCGGGCAGGGGGCGAGTCAGCCCCAGCATTTT.

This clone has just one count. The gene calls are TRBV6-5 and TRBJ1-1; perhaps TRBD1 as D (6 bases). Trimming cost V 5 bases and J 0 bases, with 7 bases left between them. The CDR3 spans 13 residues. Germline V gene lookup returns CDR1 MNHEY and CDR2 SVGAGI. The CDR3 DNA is TGTGCCAGCAGTAGGGGGATGAACACTGAAGCTTTCTTT. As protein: CASSRGMNTEAFF.

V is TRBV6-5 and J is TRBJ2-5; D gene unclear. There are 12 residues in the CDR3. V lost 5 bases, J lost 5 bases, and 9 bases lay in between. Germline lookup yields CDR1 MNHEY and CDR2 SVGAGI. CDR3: CASSPEMETQYF. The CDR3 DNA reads TGTGCCAGCAGTCCAGAAATGGAGACCCAGTACTTC.

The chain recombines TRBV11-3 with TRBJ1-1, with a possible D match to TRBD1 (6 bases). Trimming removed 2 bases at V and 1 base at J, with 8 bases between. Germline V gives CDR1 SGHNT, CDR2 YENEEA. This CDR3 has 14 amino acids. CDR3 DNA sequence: TGTGCCAGCAGCTTACAGGGGTCGAACACTGAAGCTTTCTTT. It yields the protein CASSLQGSNTEAFF.

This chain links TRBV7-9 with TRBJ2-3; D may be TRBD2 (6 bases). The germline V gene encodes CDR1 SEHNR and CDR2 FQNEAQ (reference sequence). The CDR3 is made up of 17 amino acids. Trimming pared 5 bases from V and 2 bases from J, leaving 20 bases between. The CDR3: CASSHLVGGTNTDTQYF. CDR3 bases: TGTGCCAGCAGCCACCTTGTGGGGGGAACCAACACAGATACGCAGTATTTT.